This T cell receptor beta chain was recovered during a study of T-cell memory formation after mild COVID-19. TCRdb reprocessed the 5' RACE reads via MiXCR and lists one record per CDR3 protein. Here the sample spans approximately 410,000 distinct CDR3 sequences, 23% being singletons. Of note for this clonotype: The antigen is undetermined.

Germline-derived CDR1 and CDR2 are SGDLS and YYNGEE. The length of the CDR3 is 16 residues. The V end was cut by 0 bases, the J end by 2 bases, with 13 bases between. The study, taken as a whole, reports: Contracting clones from day 15 to 85 had balanced CD4/CD8; later expanders favoured CD4+.

The receptor was derived from an adult woman who had mild COVID-19 (a few samples of this study predate the infection). Cell type and time point are not known. This chain uses TRBV9 with TRBJ2-3; the D gene is possibly TRBD2 (6 bases). The sequencing input was PBMCs or a T cell subset sorted from them (not recorded which). In DNA form, the CDR3 reads TGTGCCAGCAGCGTAGCGGGAGCTAGCCCCACAGATACGCAGTATTTT. Translated, it gives CASSVAGASPTDTQYF.